This record concerns one TCR beta chain sequence. This specimen belongs to a study of CD8+ T cells in alopecia areata. The V gene's germline CDR1 is SGHRS and CDR2 YFSETQ. The CDR3 has 14 amino acids. Trimming left V 2 bases short and J 3 bases short, with 8 bases between. Following RNA extraction, reverse transcription yielded cDNA that acted as the sequencing template. Libraries were prepared by immunoSEQ multiplex PCR; TCRdb keeps only in-frame clonotypes and omits some of them. The table includes approximately 30,000 clones, 62% detected once. Sequencing input: NKG2D-high CD8+ T cells sorted from blood. The chain joins TRBV5-1 to TRBJ2-2, with D tentatively TRBD2 (6 bases). The sequence was obtained from a human donor with alopecia areata. The CDR3 spells CASSFGTYTGELFF. For the CDR3, the DNA is TGCGCCAGCAGCTTCGGGACTTACACCGGGGAGCTGTTTTTT.